The 22 T cell receptor beta chains presented below share a single source sample, sequenced in a study of shared clonotypes between healthy human individuals. Profiling relied on immunoSEQ multiplex PCR, and the TCRdb table lists in-frame clones only, not all of them. The sample yields about 510,000 clones, about 80% seen once. The specimen sequenced was PBMCs. Source of these receptors: a woman aged 40 to 49 in good health. Some clones in this sample may be carry-over from other donors' samples.

The chain carries TRBV13 and TRBJ1-5; possible D gene TRBD1, 5 bases. Germline CDR1 reads PRHDT; CDR2 reads FYEKMQ (reference sequence). V dropped 4 bases and J dropped 3 bases, with 13 bases sitting between them. The CDR3 length is 15 residues. The CDR3 sequence: CASSSSVGDNQPQHF. The CDR3 coding sequence is TGTGCCAGCAGCTCCTCAGTGGGGGACAATCAGCCCCAGCATTTT. The variable domain in full, with the rest retrieved from reference TRBV13 and TRBJ1-5, is AAGVIQSPRHLIKEKRETATLKCYPIPRHDTVYWYQQGPGQDPQFLISFYEKMQSDKGSIPDRFSAQQFSDYHSELNMSSLELGDSALYFCASSSSVGDNQPQHFGDGTRLSIL.

V usage is TRBV13 and J usage is TRBJ2-3; 12 bases agree with TRBD2. Germline V gene data show CDR1 as PRHDT and CDR2 as FYEKMQ (reference sequence). This CDR3 is 17 amino acids long. Trimming took 5 bases from V and 0 from J; bases not matched to a gene: 6. The CDR3 sequence: CASSETGTSGSTDTQYF. DNA of the CDR3: TGTGCCAGCAGCGAAACCGGGACTAGCGGGAGCACAGATACGCAGTATTTT.

The V and J genes are TRBV5-4 and TRBJ2-1, with 13 bases aligning to TRBD2. V lost 5 bases and J lost 6; bases outside the gene matches: 5. Germline values: CDR1 SGHNT, CDR2 YYREEE (reference sequence). CDR3 size: 15 residues. CDR3 coding DNA: TGTGCCAGCAGACAACTAGCGGGAGGGCGCAATGAGCAGTTCTTC. The encoded protein is CASRQLAGGRNEQFF.

This clone has a handful of counts. V gene TRBV7-2 combines with J gene TRBJ1-1; 8 positions match TRBD1. After removal of 5 bases from V and 5 bases from J, the junction contained 7 bases not matched to a gene. The CDR3 contains 14 residues. Germline CDR1 and CDR2: SGHTA and FQGNSA. The CDR3 DNA follows: TGTGCCAGCAGCACCGACAGGGGAAGGACTGAAGCTTTCTTT. Amino acids: CASSTDRGRTEAFF.

The chain carries TRBV29-1 and TRBJ2-2; D perhaps matches TRBD2 (5 bases). From germline, CDR1 is SQVTM and CDR2 ANQGSEA. The CDR3 contains 14 residues. Between the trimmed V and J ends, which lost 3 bases and 3 bases, there was a span of 11 bases. The CDR3 sequence is CSVESGSYTGELFF. The CDR3 coding sequence is TGCAGCGTTGAGTCGGGGTCGTACACCGGGGAGCTGTTTTTT.

A remark on this clone: A far larger clone differs by one base, so this is likely a read error. The chain is built from TRBV18 and TRBJ2-7, with D maybe TRBD1 (6 bases). This CDR3 spans 15 amino acids. Germline CDR1 and CDR2: KGHSH and LQKENI. The CDR3 DNA reads as TGTGCCAGCTCACCATCCTCCCAGGGGACCTACGGGCAGTACTTC. Translating it yields CASSPSSQGTYGQYF.

The J gene is TRBJ1-1, the V gene TRBV27; D gene ambiguous. Looked up from germline, CDR1 is MNHEY and CDR2 is SMNVEV (reference sequence). Trimming removed 10 bases at V and 0 bases at J, with 15 bases between. The CDR3 loop spans 14 amino acids. The CDR3, as DNA: TGTGCCAACCAAGACGGACGCATGAACACTGAAGCTTTCTTT. Its protein is CANQDGRMNTEAFF.

V gene TRBV30 combines with J gene TRBJ1-2; no clear D gene. Germline-derived CDR1 and CDR2 are GTSNPN and SVGIG (reference sequence). The CDR3 consists of 13 residues. V lost 0 bases and J 7 bases, leaving 12 bases between the germline ends. The CDR3 DNA reads TGTGCCTGGAGTGTACGGAGGGTTTCTGGCTACACCTTC. Translated: CAWSVRRVSGYTF.

The chain carries TRBV6-5 and TRBJ2-7; TRBD1 matches at 7 bases. Germline V gives CDR1 MNHEY, CDR2 SVGAGI. The length of the CDR3 is 15 residues. With 1 base clipped from V and 6 bases from J, the junction kept 9 bases outside the gene matches. CDR3 residues: CASSYWDSRAVEQYF. In DNA, the CDR3 is TGTGCCAGCAGTTACTGGGACAGTAGGGCGGTCGAGCAGTACTTC.

This clone was observed once. The CDR3 spells CSVAGGRTDTQYF. The CDR3 coding sequence is TGCAGCGTTGCTGGGGGTCGCACAGATACGCAGTATTTT. V and J are TRBV29-1 and TRBJ2-3; D could derive from TRBD1 or TRBD2 (5 bases each). Trimming took 4 bases from V and 1 from J, leaving 9 bases between them. CDR1 SQVTM and CDR2 ANQGSEA come from the germline V gene. The CDR3 has 13 amino acids.

The chain links TRBV7-9 to TRBJ2-5; D is perhaps TRBD1 or TRBD2 (5 bases each). V was trimmed by 5 bases and J by 0 bases, leaving 16 bases between them. From germline, CDR1 is SEHNR and CDR2 FQNEAQ (reference sequence). CDR3 length: 16 amino acids. The CDR3 loop is CASSAVGPRYQETQYF. In nucleotides, the CDR3 is TGTGCCAGCAGCGCAGTGGGACCGAGGTACCAAGAGACCCAGTACTTC.

The V gene is TRBV5-1, the J gene TRBJ2-5; TRBD2 is a possible D gene (5 bases). Judging by the DNA end, TRBJ2-7 fits better; the J call may be wrong. CDR3 length: 13 residues. Germline loops: CDR1 SGHRS, CDR2 YFSETQ. The CDR3: CASSLARGYEQYF. The CDR3 DNA reads TGCGCCAGCAGCTTGGCCAGAGGGTACGAGCAGTACTTC.

The table lists this clone with a few counts. The CDR3 loop is CASSPGQYGYTF. Here the CDR3 DNA reads TGCGCCAGCAGCCCGGGACAGTATGGCTACACCTTC. The rearrangement joins TRBV5-1 to TRBJ1-2; 7 bases match TRBD1. The length of the CDR3 is 12 residues. Losses at the gene ends were 4 bases for V and 5 bases for J; bases not matched to a gene: 2. CDR1 and CDR2 (germline): SGHRS, YFSETQ.

This chain uses TRBV6-5 with TRBJ1-2, with 9 positions matching TRBD1. There are 15 residues in the CDR3. Germline V gene sequence: CDR1 MNHEY, CDR2 SVGAGI. With V trimmed by 2 bases and J by 4 bases, 5 bases remained unmatched. The CDR3 DNA reads TGTGCCAGCAGTTACGAAAGACAGGGGGTCTATGGCTACACCTTC. Translating it yields CASSYERQGVYGYTF.

The V and J genes are TRBV14 and TRBJ1-4; 8 nucleotides match TRBD1. V was pared by 1 base and J by 5 bases, with 3 bases of the junction left unmatched. CDR3 length: 15 amino acids. Germline V lookup: CDR1 SGHDN, CDR2 FVKESK. The DNA of the CDR3 is TGTGCCAGCAGCCAAGGGGACAGGCGAAATGAAAAACTGTTTTTT. It is translated as CASSQGDRRNEKLFF.

The chain combines TRBV7-2 with TRBJ2-1; 8 nucleotides line up with TRBD2. The CDR3 has 17 residues. Trimming cost V 5 bases and J 7 bases; bases outside gene matches: 16. The germline CDR1 and CDR2 sequences are SGHTA and FQGNSA. CDR3 loop: CASSPPGGGRHSNEQFF. CDR3 coding DNA: TGTGCCAGCAGCCCGCCCGGGGGGGGACGGCATTCAAATGAGCAGTTCTTC.

V gene TRBV5-1 combines with J gene TRBJ1-5; D remains unclear. Per germline, CDR1 SGHRS and CDR2 YFSETQ. Trimming shortened V by 0 bases and J by 4 bases, and 8 bases separated the two germline ends. There are 14 residues in the CDR3. CDR3 DNA sequence: TGCGCCAGCAGCTTGGGAGAGGGAAATCAGCCCCAGCATTTT. This gives the protein CASSLGEGNQPQHF.

The genes are TRBV6-1 and TRBJ2-2, with D maybe TRBD1 (5 bases). Per germline, CDR1 MNHNS and CDR2 SASEGT. V lost 7 bases and J lost 6, with 15 bases in between. This CDR3 is 14 amino acids long. The CDR3 region is CASTWTSRSGELFF. CDR3 in DNA: TGTGCCAGCACATGGACATCGAGGTCCGGGGAGCTGTTTTTT.

This clone was seen a few times. V and J are TRBV29-1 and TRBJ2-5, with TRBD1 as a possible D gene (7 bases). This CDR3 region has 14 residues. V was trimmed by 6 bases and J by 2 bases, leaving 16 bases between them. Germline assignment: CDR1 SQVTM and CDR2 ANQGSEA. CDR3 region: CSVPRGEVQETQYF. The CDR3 DNA reads as TGCAGCGTCCCCAGGGGGGAGGTACAAGAGACCCAGTACTTC.

This rearrangement joins TRBV7-2 to TRBJ2-2; maybe TRBD2 (5 bases). The CDR3 sequence is 18 residues long. The V end lost 2 bases, the J end lost 2 bases, and 18 bases lay between the germline ends. CDR1 is SGHTA, CDR2 FQGNSA, per germline. The CDR3: CASSLIGGLYSNTGELFF. CDR3 nucleotides: TGTGCCAGCAGCTTAATCGGCGGGCTCTACAGTAACACCGGGGAGCTGTTTTTT.

The genes are TRBV29-1 and TRBJ1-1; D gene uncertain. The CDR3 spans 12 residues. Germline V CDR1 and CDR2: SQVTM, ANQGSEA. Between the trimmed V and J ends, which lost 6 bases and 1 base, there was a span of 9 bases. The CDR3 nucleotides are TGCAGCGTCGGGGTGCAGAACACTGAAGCTTTCTTT. Amino acids: CSVGVQNTEAFF.

In regard to this clone: This may come from a read error, since a much larger clone is one base off. The sample contains more than one DNA sequence encoding this CDR3. The rearrangement joins TRBV7-9 to TRBJ2-5; D unresolved. The germline V gene has CDR1 SEHNR and CDR2 FQNEAQ (reference sequence). V was trimmed by 2 bases and J by 4 bases, leaving 2 bases between them. CDR3 length: 11 amino acids. CDR3 coding DNA: TGTGCCAGCAGCTTATCAGAGACCCAGTACTTC. Translating gives CASSLSETQYF.